This TCR beta chain stems from a study of CD8+ T cells in alopecia areata. Points from the study as a whole: It was less clear whether patients shared TCRs than it was in mice, possibly because of HLA. Scalp lesions, especially in alopecia totalis/universalis, had higher clonality than normal scalp.

Investigators isolated RNA and reverse transcribed it into cDNA to act as the sequencing template. The protocol was immunoSEQ multiplex PCR, while the TCRdb copy is restricted to in-frame clones and leaves out a portion. Of roughly 23,000 clones in the sample, around half were seen once. This clone came up a few times. Antigen unknown. Germline assignment: CDR1 LNHDA and CDR2 SQIVND (reference sequence). Trimming shortened V by 10 bases and J by 3 bases, and 7 bases separated the two germline ends. CDR3 length: 10 amino acids. Peripheral blood, together with lesional scalp punch biopsies, was collected from alopecia areata patients.

V is TRBV19 and J is TRBJ2-7; a weak D match, TRBD2 (5 bases). The receptor comes from a human donor with alopecia areata. Material: NKG2D-high CD8+ T cells sorted from blood. The CDR3 region has the DNA TGTGCCACCGGGGACTACGAGCAGTACTTC. It encodes CATGDYEQYF.